Shown below are 31 T cell receptor beta chains from a single sample sequenced in a study of T cells after yellow fever vaccination. A single record per CDR3 protein comes from TCRdb applying MiXCR to the 5' RACE reads. The sample has around 46,000 distinct CDR3 sequences, roughly 7% seen once. The starting material was CD8+ T cells not binding an NS4B(214-222) dextramer, sorted from PBMCs, obtained 45 days after the yellow fever booster vaccination. These receptors were obtained from a man between 25 and 39 years old who received the YFV17D yellow fever vaccine.

Turning to this clonotype: A read error is possible here, since a much larger clone lies one base away. The V call is TRBV6-2 or TRBV6-3, the J call TRBJ2-1; D possibly corresponds to TRBD1 (5 bases). CDR3 length: 10 amino acids. CDR1 is MNHEY, CDR2 SVGEGT, per germline. V lost 10 bases and J lost 10, with 11 bases in between. The CDR3 DNA is TGTGCCAACCAGGGCAAGGAGCAGTTCTTC. Its translation: CANQGKEQFF.

This clonotype was found many times. The chain carries TRBV20-1 and TRBJ2-1, with a possible D match to TRBD1 (6 bases). This CDR3 region has 14 residues. The ends were cut back, 6 bases at V and 6 bases at J, with 18 bases in the middle. In germline, CDR1 is DFQATT, CDR2 SNEGSKA (reference sequence). CDR3 DNA: TGCAGTGCCGAGCCCGGGACAACTCTCAATGAGCAGTTCTTC. Its protein is CSAEPGTTLNEQFF.

This clonotype was seen repeatedly, ten times or more. This rearrangement joins TRBV7-2 to TRBJ2-7; D is uncertain. Germline assignment: CDR1 SGHTA and CDR2 FQGNSA. The V end was cut by 1 base, the J end by 2 bases, with 9 bases between. The CDR3 length is 14 residues. Here the CDR3 reads CASSLGLATYEQYF. The CDR3 DNA reads TGTGCCAGCAGCTTAGGGCTGGCCACCTACGAGCAGTACTTC.

The V call is TRBV4-2, the J call TRBJ2-2, with no clear D. Germline CDR1 reads LGHNA; CDR2 reads YNFKEQ. This CDR3 comprises 15 residues. V shed 9 bases and J shed 5 bases, with 19 bases lying between them. The CDR3 DNA reads TGTGCCAGGGGCACCGGGCTAATCAGAACCGGGGAGCTGTTTTTT. Translating it yields CARGTGLIRTGELFF.

Many counts were recorded for this clonotype. CDR3 coding DNA: TGTGCCAGCAGCTTAGTTCCCCAACCCGAGGATACGCAGTATTTT. It encodes CASSLVPQPEDTQYF. The rearrangement links TRBV7-8 to TRBJ2-3; D not certain. CDR1 is SGHVS, CDR2 FQNEAQ, per germline. V was shortened by 1 base and J by 6 bases, with 14 bases between the two germline ends. This CDR3 region has 15 residues. Looking up the rest from reference TRBV7-8 and TRBJ2-3 gives the full variable domain: GAGVSQSPRYKVAKRGQDVALRCDPISGHVSLFWYQQALGQGPEFLTYFQNEAQLDKSGLPSDRFFAERPEGSVSTLKIQRTQQEDSAVYLCASSLVPQPEDTQYFGPGTRLTVL.

This clonotype was counted ten times or more. This rearrangement joins TRBV29-1 to TRBJ2-5; D possibly corresponds to TRBD2 (7 bases). CDR1 SQVTM and CDR2 ANQGSEA come from the germline V gene. CDR3 length: 14 amino acids. Trimming removed 4 bases from V and 5 bases from J, with 17 bases in between. The CDR3 sequence is CSVVGAGAGETQYF. The CDR3 region has the DNA TGCAGCGTTGTGGGTGCGGGGGCCGGGGAGACCCAGTACTTC.

V usage is TRBV29-1 and J usage is TRBJ1-2; 10 nucleotides agree with TRBD1. The CDR3 extends over 13 amino acids. Trimming took 4 bases from V and 7 from J; bases not matched to a gene: 6. CDR1 and CDR2 (germline): SQVTM, ANQGSEA. This CDR3 reads CSVADRGLFGYTF. Written as DNA, the CDR3 is TGCAGCGTTGCAGACAGGGGGCTCTTTGGCTACACCTTC. The full variable domain, in which reference TRBV29-1 and TRBJ1-2 provide the parts outside the CDR3, is SAVISQKPSRDICQRGTSLTIQCQVDSQVTMMFWYRQQPGQSLTLIATANQGSEATYESGFVIDKFPISRPNLTFSTLTVSNMSPEDSSIYLCSVADRGLFGYTFGSGTRLTVV.

In this sample, this clonotype turned up many times. V and J are TRBV7-2 and TRBJ2-3, with TRBD2 as a possible D gene (5 bases). Trimming stripped 5 bases from V and 2 bases from J, with 14 bases between. In germline, CDR1 is SGHTA, CDR2 FQGNSA. This CDR3 is built from 15 residues. The chain's CDR3 is CASSPLKRYTDTQYF. CDR3 nucleotide sequence: TGTGCCAGCAGCCCGTTAAAGCGGTACACAGATACGCAGTATTTT. The entire variable domain, with the rest obtained from reference TRBV7-2 and TRBJ2-3, is as follows: GAGVSQSPSNKVTEKGKDVELRCDPISGHTALYWYRQSLGQGLEFLIYFQGNSAPDKSGLPSDRFSAERTGGSVSTLTIQRTQQEDSAVYLCASSPLKRYTDTQYFGPGTRLTVL.

This clonotype was seen a handful of times. This rearrangement joins TRBV6-1 to TRBJ2-3; D is possibly TRBD1 (5 bases). V was trimmed by 3 bases and J by 6 bases, leaving 13 bases between them. The CDR3 has 14 residues. Germline V gene lookup returns CDR1 MNHNS and CDR2 SASEGT. The CDR3: CASSEPGIEDTQYF. DNA for the CDR3: TGTGCCAGCAGTGAGCCAGGGATTGAGGATACGCAGTATTTT.

In its sample, this clonotype was seen many times. The gene calls are TRBV6-6 and TRBJ1-2, with 7 bases that match TRBD1. Germline V CDR1 and CDR2: MNHNY, SVGAGI (reference sequence). V shed 7 bases, J shed 6 bases, and the junction held 5 bases outside the gene matches. This CDR3 region has 12 residues. The CDR3 DNA reads TGTGCCAGCAACAAGGGGGCGGATGGCTACACCTTC. This codes for CASNKGADGYTF.

To note about this clonotype: It may be a read error: a sequence one base away is much more abundant. This chain uses TRBV24-1 with TRBJ1-1, with D uncertain. The CDR3 is made up of 11 amino acids. V lost 4 bases and J lost 13, with 12 bases in between. CDR1 and CDR2 from the germline V gene are KGHDR and SFDVKD. Here the CDR3 DNA reads TGTGCCACCAGTGAACCGGGAGGGAGTTTCTTT. This encodes CATSEPGGSFF.

This clonotype was seen ten or more times. The V and J genes are TRBV19 and TRBJ2-2; D perhaps matches TRBD1 (5 bases). Trimming cost V 5 bases and J 0 bases, with 13 bases left between them. The germline gives CDR1 LNHDA, CDR2 SQIVND (reference sequence). The CDR3 spans 16 residues. The chain's CDR3 is CASSYRQLSNTGELFF. The CDR3 DNA reads as TGTGCCAGTAGTTACCGACAGCTCTCGAACACCGGGGAGCTGTTTTTT. The variable domain in full, completed from reference TRBV19 and TRBJ2-2, reads DGGITQSPKYLFRKEGQNVTLSCEQNLNHDAMYWYRQDPGQGLRLIYYSQIVNDFQKGDIAEGYSVSREKKESFPLTVTSAQKNPTAFYLCASSYRQLSNTGELFFGEGSRLTVL.

This clonotype was recorded at least ten times. The J gene is TRBJ2-1, the V gene TRBV28; possibly TRBD1 or TRBD2 for D (5 bases each). Germline V gene lookup returns CDR1 MDHEN and CDR2 SYDVKM. V lost 7 bases to trimming and J lost 5 bases, with 15 bases between them. The CDR3 loop spans 14 amino acids. The CDR3 sequence: CASTKTGTNNEQFF. CDR3 bases: TGTGCCAGCACTAAAACCGGGACCAACAATGAGCAGTTCTTC.

The table lists this clonotype with many counts. The chain joins TRBV21-1 to TRBJ2-1; the table calls TRBD2, which could not be checked here. TRBV21-1 is a recognized pseudogene. CDR3 length equals 15 residues. The CDR3 bases are TGTGCCAGCAGCCCCCCCCGGACTAGTCTAGGGGGGCAGTTCTTC. It codes for CASSPPRTSLGGQFF.

This clonotype was counted ten times or more. The V call is TRBV5-1, the J call TRBJ2-1, with a weak D call TRBD2 (5 bases). This CDR3 is built from 12 residues. V lost 4 bases and J lost 7, with 9 bases in between. Germline V lookup: CDR1 SGHRS, CDR2 YFSETQ. Here the CDR3 reads CASSRTGNEQFF. The CDR3, as DNA: TGCGCCAGCAGCAGAACGGGGAATGAGCAGTTCTTC.

This clonotype has at least ten counts. The chain joins TRBV7-8 to TRBJ2-5, with D hard to call. Germline V gives CDR1 SGHVS, CDR2 FQNEAQ. This CDR3 has 13 amino acids. V lost 1 base to trimming and J lost 2 bases, with 5 bases between them. CDR3 bases: TGTGCCAGCAGCTTAGTCGGGCAAGAGACCCAGTACTTC. This encodes CASSLVGQETQYF.

This clonotype was picked up one time. A much bigger clone sits one base away, suggesting this may be a read error. The chain uses TRBV10-3 and TRBJ2-5; D not certain. The V gene lost 3 bases and the J gene lost 4 bases, with 12 bases spanning the gap. The CDR3 covers 14 residues. Germline V gene data show CDR1 as ENHRY and CDR2 as SYGVKD. CDR3 residues: CAISEVQSLETQYF. The CDR3 DNA sequence: TGTGCCATCAGTGAAGTACAATCGTTAGAGACCCAGTACTTC.

This clonotype has only a few counts. The CDR3 is CASSAWGSQYF. CDR3 DNA: TGTGCCAGCAGTGCCTGGGGCTCCCAGTACTTC. The genes are TRBV25-1 and TRBJ2-5; D possibly corresponds to TRBD1 (5 bases). Germline CDR1 MGHDK, CDR2 SYGVNS. V gave up 4 bases and J gave up 9 bases, with 9 bases separating them. The CDR3 has 11 amino acids.

This chain connects TRBV7-2 to TRBJ2-7; TRBD1 aligns across 7 bases. Germline-derived CDR1 and CDR2 are SGHTA and FQGNSA. This CDR3 region has 17 residues. The V and J ends lost 1 base and 2 bases, in that order; junction bases with no gene match: 11. CDR3 sequence (DNA): TGTGCCAGCAGCTTAGTAGCCGGGACAGCCCCCGCCTACGAGCAGTACTTC. Its protein product is CASSLVAGTAPAYEQYF.

This clonotype appeared many times. V and J are TRBV27 and TRBJ2-7, with D tentatively TRBD2 (6 bases). CDR1 and CDR2 from the germline V gene are MNHEY and SMNVEV (reference sequence). The V end lost 8 bases, the J end lost 0 bases, and 14 bases lay between the germline ends. The CDR3 runs to 14 residues. This CDR3 is CASLPSASSYEQYF. DNA of the CDR3: TGTGCCAGCCTCCCTAGCGCTAGCTCCTACGAGCAGTACTTC.

This clonotype was counted at least ten times. The chain has TRBV29-1 and TRBJ2-5; TRBD1 might be the D (6 bases). The V end lost 6 bases, the J end lost 7 bases, and 21 bases lay between the germline ends. Germline V lookup: CDR1 SQVTM, CDR2 ANQGSEA. The CDR3 is made up of 14 amino acids. The DNA for the CDR3 is TGCAGCGTAGACCCACAGGGTTACCAGGGGACCCAGTACTTC. It yields the protein CSVDPQGYQGTQYF.

This clonotype has a count of ten or more. The rearrangement links TRBV7-2 to TRBJ2-7, with D tentatively TRBD1 (7 bases). This CDR3 is 18 amino acids long. Germline values: CDR1 SGHTA, CDR2 FQGNSA. Deletions cut 0 bases from V and 7 bases from J, with 25 bases between. CDR3 DNA: TGTGCCAGCAGCTTAGCGAATCACGGACTAAGGGGGCCGGGGGAGCAGTACTTC. Protein: CASSLANHGLRGPGEQYF.

This clonotype was seen a few times. Relative to the germline gene, one junction end is altered; a read error may explain this. Written as DNA, the CDR3 is TGCTGTGCTAGAGATAGGGTAGCGGGCGGGATCTACGAGCAGTACTTC. This sequence encodes CCARDRVAGGIYEQYF. The gene calls are TRBV20-1 and TRBJ2-7; 7 bases align to TRBD2. The CDR3 runs to 16 residues. Germline loops: CDR1 DFQATT, CDR2 SNEGSKA (reference sequence).

This clonotype was recorded many times. The gene calls are TRBV20-1 and TRBJ2-7; 8 positions match TRBD2. The germline V gene encodes CDR1 DFQATT and CDR2 SNEGSKA (reference sequence). The V gene end was trimmed by 5 bases and the J gene end by 0 bases; junction bases not matched to a gene: 12. The CDR3 has 16 residues. CDR3 bases: TGCAGTGCTTCCCAAAGACTAGCGTTGGACTCCTACGAGCAGTACTTC. Amino acid sequence: CSASQRLALDSYEQYF.

This clonotype was observed many times. The rearrangement joins TRBV19 to TRBJ2-1; D remains ambiguous. Germline CDR1 LNHDA, CDR2 SQIVND (reference sequence). The CDR3 contains 15 residues. Trimming took 0 bases from V and 4 from J, leaving 10 bases between them. CDR3 DNA sequence: TGTGCCAGTAGTATAGATGGCGGACGTTACAATGAGCAGTTCTTC. Protein product: CASSIDGGRYNEQFF.

This clonotype was seen ten or more times. The gene calls are TRBV5-1 and TRBJ2-1, with unresolved D. Trimming took off 0 bases at V and 2 bases at J, with 9 bases between the two ends. The germline CDR1 and CDR2 sequences are SGHRS and YFSETQ. This CDR3 has 15 residues. The CDR3: CASSLDGGPYNEQFF. CDR3 nucleotide sequence: TGCGCCAGCAGCTTGGATGGCGGCCCCTACAATGAGCAGTTCTTC.

In its sample, this clonotype ranks as medium-sized. This sequence joins TRBV2 and TRBJ2-7; possibly TRBD1 for D (5 bases). This CDR3 has 13 residues. CDR1 and CDR2 from the germline V gene are SNHLY and FYNNEI. The V end was cut by 4 bases, the J end by 4 bases, with 11 bases between. CDR3 sequence reads: CASSGQGWYEQYF. As DNA, the CDR3 is TGTGCCAGCAGTGGGCAGGGATGGTACGAGCAGTACTTC. The variable domain in full, completed from reference TRBV2 and TRBJ2-7, reads EPEVTQTPSHQVTQMGQEVILRCVPISNHLYFYWYRQILGQKVEFLVSFYNNEISEKSEIFDDQFSVERPDGSNFTLKIRSTKLEDSAMYFCASSGQGWYEQYFGPGTRLTVT.

This clonotype was seen repeatedly, ten times or more. J is TRBJ2-1 and V is TRBV7-6, with 8 bases matching TRBD2. This CDR3 contains 16 residues. V gave up 1 base and J gave up 2 bases; unmatched junction bases: 4. CDR1 is SGHVS and CDR2 is FNYEAQ in the germline V gene. DNA of the CDR3: TGTGCCAGCAGCTTAGATCCAGCGGGAGCCTACAATGAGCAGTTCTTC. This codes for CASSLDPAGAYNEQFF.

This chain uses TRBV9 with TRBJ2-1; D is uncertain. V was pared by 0 bases and J by 2 bases, with 9 bases between. Per the germline V gene, CDR1 is SGDLS and CDR2 is YYNGEE. This CDR3 region has 15 residues. The CDR3 bases are TGTGCCAGCAGCGTAGTCCCGGGTCCCTACAATGAGCAGTTCTTC. Encoded protein: CASSVVPGPYNEQFF.

The table lists this clonotype with a few counts. V gene TRBV4-2 combines with J gene TRBJ2-1; 7 nucleotides match TRBD2. The CDR3 has 13 amino acids. CDR1 and CDR2 (germline): LGHNA, YNFKEQ. Trimming took 6 bases from V and 7 from J; bases not matched to a gene: 6. In DNA form, the CDR3 reads TGTGCCAGCAGTGCACTAGCGTTTAATGAGCAGTTCTTC. Its translation is CASSALAFNEQFF.

At least ten counts were recorded for this clonotype. The CDR3 DNA sequence: TGCGCCAGCAGGAAGGGGGTGGAGAAATCCCAAGAGACCCAGTACTTC. Amino acids: CASRKGVEKSQETQYF. This sequence joins TRBV5-1 and TRBJ2-5, with D maybe TRBD1 (6 bases). Germline-derived CDR1 and CDR2 are SGHRS and YFSETQ. V was clipped by 5 bases and J by 1 base, with 18 bases between them. The CDR3 spans 16 residues.